This entry features one TCR beta chain sequence. The sample comes from a study of ipilimumab plus nivolumab after autologous stem cell transplantation. Study overall: Patients received a median of about 5 ipilimumab and eight or nine nivolumab doses.

Starting 14 to 28 days after autologous transplant, ipilimumab 1 mg/kg was given. CDR1 and CDR2 from the germline V gene are DFQATT and SNEGSKA (reference sequence). This CDR3 region has 11 residues. V shed 4 bases and J 6 bases; nucleotides not matched to a gene: 1. Measured with immunoSEQ multiplex PCR; TCRdb has only the in-frame clones, and not every one. Of fewer than 45,000 clones listed, about 91% are singletons. The material was PBMCs, obtained in a trial of ipilimumab plus nivolumab as post-transplant consolidation. The rearrangement uses TRBV20-1 and TRBJ2-3, with 7 nucleotides matching TRBD2. This TCR was recovered from a male donor with multiple myeloma. CDR3 residues: CSAILADTQYF. CDR3 in DNA: TGCAGTGCTATACTAGCGGATACGCAGTATTTT.